A selection of T cell receptor beta chains follows, all from one sample in a study of blood T cells in healthy people across ages. Each CDR3 protein gets one entry after TCRdb re-called the 5' RACE reads with MiXCR. This table has 800,000 to 950,000 distinct CDR3 sequences, roughly 43% appearing once. The specimen sequenced was blood. These receptors all come from a man younger than 45 in good health. CDR3s include the opening cysteine and the closing phenylalanine or tryptophan. The D gene is left open where the match is weak. Size tells how often a clone was seen (once, few, many) or the class of an expanded clone, and some rows leave it out.

TRBV4-1,TRBJ1-2,-,-,CASSQDNLRAIDGYTF,TGCGCCAGCAGCCAAGATAACCTCCGGGCCATTGATGGCTACACCTTC
TRBV29-1,TRBJ1-4,-,-,CSVTRGLNEKLFF,TGCAGCGTCACCAGGGGACTTAATGAAAAACTGTTTTTT
TRBV20-1,TRBJ1-2,-,-,CSARRPGGANYGYTF,TGCAGTGCTAGACGCCCCGGGGGAGCTAACTATGGCTACACCTTC
TRBV6-6,TRBJ1-5,once,TRBD1,CASSYEGTGAPNQPQHF,TGTGCCAGCAGTTACGAGGGGACAGGGGCCCCCAATCAGCCCCAGCATTTT
TRBV6-2/TRBV6-3,TRBJ1-2,few,-,CASSPPGTPMDGYTF,TGTGCCAGCAGTCCCCCCGGGACCCCAATGGATGGCTACACCTTC
TRBV27,TRBJ1-2,-,TRBD1,CASSKQGAVIYGYTF,TGTGCCAGCAGTAAACAGGGGGCAGTTATCTATGGCTACACCTTC
TRBV3-1,TRBJ2-1,-,-,CASSRRTNEQFF,TGTGCCAGCAGCCGTCGGACCAATGAGCAGTTCTTC
TRBV12-3/TRBV12-4,TRBJ2-7,-,-,CASSFSLNSEQYF,TGTGCCAGCAGTTTCTCTCTGAACTCCGAGCAGTACTTC
TRBV7-2,TRBJ2-7,-,TRBD2,CASSLGVGGVYEQYF,TGTGCCAGCAGCTTAGGAGTCGGGGGGGTCTACGAGCAGTACTTC
TRBV11-1,TRBJ2-3,few,TRBD2,CASSFPKGLAGTTDTQYF,TGTGCCAGCAGCTTCCCAAAGGGACTAGCGGGGACCACAGATACGCAGTATTTT
TRBV7-9,TRBJ2-3,few,-,CASSGREYGADTQYF,TGTGCCAGCAGCGGACGCGAGTATGGGGCAGATACGCAGTATTTT
TRBV6-1,TRBJ1-1,-,-,CTSSGKVAEAFF,TGTACCAGCAGTGGAAAGGTCGCTGAAGCTTTCTTT
TRBV7-3,TRBJ1-6,-,-,CASSSTEGNNSPLHF,TGTGCCAGCAGCTCAACAGAAGGCAATAATTCACCCCTCCACTTT
TRBV5-1,TRBJ2-5,-,TRBD2,CASSDLLAGGPGQGTQYF,TGCGCCAGCAGCGACCTACTAGCGGGGGGGCCTGGACAAGGGACCCAGTACTTC
TRBV27,TRBJ1-1,once,-,CATSDTTQGTEAFF,TGTGCCACCTCGGACACGACCCAGGGAACTGAAGCTTTCTTT
TRBV6-1,TRBJ1-5,-,TRBD1,CASSSQGASNQPQHF,TGTGCCAGCAGTTCACAGGGGGCTAGCAATCAGCCCCAGCATTTT
TRBV27,TRBJ1-2,many,-,CASSVRQSYGYTF,TGTGCCAGCAGTGTACGGCAGTCCTATGGCTACACCTTC
TRBV28,TRBJ1-2,-,-,CASSRSLRGGRGYTF,TGTGCCAGCAGCCGATCCCTAAGAGGGGGTAGGGGCTACACCTTC
TRBV12-3/TRBV12-4,TRBJ2-1,-,TRBD2,CASSLGLAGEEQFF,TGTGCCAGCAGCCTTGGACTAGCGGGGGAGGAGCAGTTCTTC
TRBV12-3/TRBV12-4,TRBJ2-7,few,TRBD2,CASSQSGLGREQYF,TGTGCCAGCAGTCAAAGTGGACTAGGTCGTGAGCAGTACTTC
TRBV25-1,TRBJ1-2,few,TRBD1,CASSAEGRTGGLHGYTF,TGTGCCAGCAGTGCGGAGGGGAGGACAGGGGGTCTTCATGGCTACACCTTC
TRBV12-3/TRBV12-4,TRBJ2-3,-,-,CASSPPRPRERRGTDTQYF,TGTGCCAGCAGCCCCCCCAGGCCTCGTGAGCGACGGGGCACAGATACGCAGTATTTT
TRBV7-2,TRBJ2-3,-,TRBD2,CASSLVTGGQTDTQYF,TGTGCCAGCAGCTTAGTGACGGGGGGGCAAACAGATACGCAGTATTTT
TRBV20-1,TRBJ2-7,few,TRBD2,CSARDQRGHYEQYF,TGCAGTGCTAGAGATCAGCGGGGTCACTACGAGCAGTACTTC
TRBV27,TRBJ2-7,few,-,CASSYGQYYEQYF,TGTGCCAGCAGTTACGGACAGTACTACGAGCAGTACTTC
TRBV18,TRBJ1-1,-,-,CASSPPEGLNTEAFF,TGTGCCAGCTCACCACCGGAGGGATTGAACACTGAAGCTTTCTTT
TRBV6-5,TRBJ2-7,-,-,CASSYSYQGTYEQYF,TGTGCCAGCAGTTACTCGTACCAGGGAACCTACGAGCAGTACTTC
TRBV14,TRBJ1-2,-,TRBD1,CASSYYHTGDPGYTF,TGTGCCAGCAGCTACTATCATACAGGGGATCCTGGCTACACCTTC
TRBV9,TRBJ2-7,few,TRBD1,CASSSTGSPYYEQYF,TGTGCCAGCAGCTCGACAGGGAGTCCTTACTACGAGCAGTACTTC
TRBV6-1,TRBJ2-3,-,TRBD1,CASSDEHRGKDTQYF,TGTGCCAGCAGTGACGAACACAGGGGAAAAGATACGCAGTATTTT
TRBV28,TRBJ2-1,few,TRBD2,CASSRTSGGDNEQFF,TGTGCCAGCAGTAGAACTAGCGGGGGAGACAATGAGCAGTTCTTC
TRBV5-6,TRBJ2-6,-,-,CASSLKPGHVRPGANVLTF,TGTGCCAGCAGCTTGAAACCGGGACATGTACGCCCTGGGGCCAACGTCCTGACTTTC
TRBV27,TRBJ1-2,few,-,CASSSGSFYGYTF,TGTGCCAGCAGTTCGGGCAGCTTCTATGGCTACACCTTC
TRBV7-3,TRBJ1-2,-,TRBD1,CASSTTGGAYGYTF,TGTGCCAGCTCCACTACAGGGGGCGCGTATGGCTACACCTTC
TRBV2,TRBJ2-3,-,-,CASRLMDTQYF,TGTGCCAGCAGACTGATGGATACGCAGTATTTT
TRBV4-1,TRBJ2-3,-,-,CASSQAQGTDAQYF,TGCGCCAGCAGCCAAGCCCAGGGCACAGATGCGCAGTATTTT
TRBV4-1,TRBJ2-1,-,-,CASSQEPSVTYNEQFF,TGCGCCAGCAGCCAAGAGCCCAGCGTAACTTACAATGAGCAGTTCTTC
TRBV3-1,TRBJ2-5,-,-,CASSSWANGDQETQYF,TGTGCCAGCAGCTCCTGGGCTAACGGGGACCAAGAGACCCAGTACTTC
TRBV25-1,TRBJ2-7,-,-,CASSSPGIYYEQYF,TGTGCCAGCAGTTCACCAGGGATATACTACGAGCAGTACTTC
TRBV4-1,TRBJ2-1,-,TRBD2,CASSQGSPFTRGGSYNEQFF,TGCGCCAGCAGCCAAGGTTCACCCTTCACCCGCGGGGGCTCCTACAATGAGCAGTTCTTC
TRBV5-1,TRBJ2-2,many,-,CASSERANTGELFF,TGCGCCAGCAGCGAAAGAGCGAACACCGGGGAGCTGTTTTTT
TRBV20-1,TRBJ2-3,few,-,CGASDRARSSTDTQYF,TGCGGTGCTAGCGACAGGGCGAGGAGTAGCACAGATACGCAGTATTTT
TRBV25-1,TRBJ1-2,few,-,CASSDRGRNYGYTF,TGTGCCAGCAGTGACCGCGGCAGGAACTATGGCTACACCTTC
TRBV20-1,TRBJ2-2,-,TRBD2,CSASAGGNTGELFF,TGCAGTGCTTCAGCGGGGGGGAACACCGGGGAGCTGTTTTTT